The T cell receptor beta chain under discussion was sequenced for a study of blood T cell repertoires in COVID-19. On the study more broadly: T cells, B-cell-depleted T cells, or PBMCs provided the cDNA or gDNA that served as material.

Source study methods: Nucleated cell counts were estimated from reference gene primer amplification. Here immunoSEQ multiplex PCR was the method, and the copy in TCRdb shows in-frame clones only, minus some. D and trimming come from the DNA, and the V and J calls and clone size come from that table. This table holds about 100,000 clones, around four fifths found once. CDR1 is SGHNT and CDR2 is YENEEA in the germline V gene. The length of the CDR3 is 15 residues. V shed 7 bases and J shed 0 bases, with 13 bases lying between them. The chain uses TRBV11-3 and TRBJ2-1, with D perhaps matching TRBD2 (6 bases). The receptor was isolated from a man aged 50 or older with active or convalescent COVID-19. The specimen sequenced was peripheral blood. CDR3: CASTVAGSSYNEQFF. In DNA, the CDR3 is TGTGCCAGCACCGTGGCGGGGAGCTCCTACAATGAGCAGTTCTTC.